This T cell receptor beta chain was sequenced during a study of OX40 agonist ivuxolimab in advanced cancers. Whole-study context: Enrolled patients in dose escalation had cancers that were hepatocellular carcinoma, melanoma, renal cell or head and neck cancer. Study results and limitations: Expanded peripheral T-cell antigen specificity went undetermined.

Sequenced by immunoSEQ multiplex PCR; TCRdb stores in-frame clones only, minus some. The data hold roughly 62,000 clones, with approximately 85% observed a single time. A note on this clone: Its antigen remains unidentified.

There are 15 residues in the CDR3. Germline V gene data show CDR1 as SNHLY and CDR2 as FYNNEI. Trimming removed 9 bases from V and 0 bases from J, with 15 bases in between. The sequencing used CD4+ or CD8+ T cells sorted from blood, collected in a trial of the OX40 agonist ivuxolimab. J is TRBJ1-5 and V is TRBV2, with D perhaps matching TRBD1 (5 bases). The TCR sequence derives from an adult with an advanced solid tumor such as melanoma, head and neck, liver or kidney cancer. CDR3 sequence: CASRRDQGSNQPQHF. For the CDR3, the DNA is TGTGCCAGTCGCAGGGACCAAGGTAGCAATCAGCCCCAGCATTTT.